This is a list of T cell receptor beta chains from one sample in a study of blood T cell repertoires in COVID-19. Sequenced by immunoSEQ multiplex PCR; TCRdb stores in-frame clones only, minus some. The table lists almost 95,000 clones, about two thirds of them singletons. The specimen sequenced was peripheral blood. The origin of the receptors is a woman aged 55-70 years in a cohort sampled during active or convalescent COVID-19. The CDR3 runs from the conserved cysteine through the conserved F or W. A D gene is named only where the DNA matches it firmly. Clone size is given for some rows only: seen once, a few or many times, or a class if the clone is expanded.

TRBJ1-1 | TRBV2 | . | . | CASTLNTEAFF | TGTGCCAGCACGTTGAACACTGAAGCTTTCTTT
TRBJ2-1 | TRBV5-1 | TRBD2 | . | CASSLDTSSGEQFF | TGCGCCAGCAGCTTGGATACGTCTAGCGGTGAGCAGTTCTTC
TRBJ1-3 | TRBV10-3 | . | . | CAIKPGASENTIYF | TGTGCCATCAAACCAGGGGCTTCCGAAAACACCATATATTTT
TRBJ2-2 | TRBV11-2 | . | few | CATRKTGNTGELFF | TGTGCCACCAGAAAGACAGGGAACACCGGGGAGCTGTTTTTT
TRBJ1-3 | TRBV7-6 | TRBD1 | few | CASSSTITGGSGNTIYF | TGTGCCAGCAGCTCGACCATCACAGGGGGATCTGGAAACACCATATATTTT
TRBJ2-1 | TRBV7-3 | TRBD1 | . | CASSPSGQYNEQFF | TGTGCCAGCAGCCCCTCGGGACAGTACAATGAGCAGTTCTTC
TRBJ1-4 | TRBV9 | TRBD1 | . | CASSVGTGVNEKLFF | TGTGCCAGCAGCGTAGGGACAGGGGTTAATGAAAAACTGTTTTTT
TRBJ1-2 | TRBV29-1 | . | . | CSVEVGGVGYTF | TGCAGCGTTGAAGTAGGAGGGGTTGGCTACACCTTC
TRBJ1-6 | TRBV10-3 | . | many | CAISETGSSPLHF | TGTGCCATCAGTGAAACTGGTTCGTCACCCCTCCACTTT
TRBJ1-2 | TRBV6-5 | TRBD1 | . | CASSNQGVASGYTF | TGTGCCAGCAGTAACCAGGGGGTTGCTTCTGGCTACACCTTC
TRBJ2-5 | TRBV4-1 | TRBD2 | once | CASSQGWRGGQETQYF | TGCGCCAGCAGCCAAGGGTGGCGGGGGGGCCAAGAGACCCAGTACTTC
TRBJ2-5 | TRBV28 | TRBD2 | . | CASSFRAGGKGQTQYF | TGTGCCAGCAGTTTTCGTGCGGGGGGCAAGGGACAGACCCAGTACTTC
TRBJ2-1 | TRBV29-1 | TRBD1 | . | CSVGGDRDNEQFF | TGCAGCGTTGGGGGGGACAGGGACAATGAGCAGTTCTTC
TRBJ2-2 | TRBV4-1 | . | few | CASSQTGRADTGELFF | TGCGCCAGCAGCCAAACAGGGAGGGCGGACACCGGGGAGCTGTTTTTT
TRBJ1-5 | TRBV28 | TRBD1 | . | CASSTKQGTSNQPQHF | TGTGCCAGCAGTACTAAACAGGGGACGAGCAATCAGCCCCAGCATTTT
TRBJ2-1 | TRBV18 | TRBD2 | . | CASSAGLAGAYNEQFF | TGTGCCAGCTCAGCCGGACTAGCGGGGGCCTACAATGAGCAGTTCTTC
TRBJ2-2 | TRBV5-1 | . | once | CASSFGANTGELFF | TGCGCCAGCAGCTTCGGAGCGAACACCGGGGAGCTGTTTTTT
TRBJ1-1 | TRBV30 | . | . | CAWSGRFEAFF | TGTGCCTGGAGTGGGAGATTCGAAGCTTTCTTT
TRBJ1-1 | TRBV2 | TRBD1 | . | CASSEVDRGGGEAFF | TGTGCCAGCAGTGAAGTTGACAGGGGCGGGGGTGAAGCTTTCTTT
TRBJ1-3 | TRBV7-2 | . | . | CASSLAWSLSGNTIYF | TGTGCCAGCAGCTTAGCGTGGAGCCTCTCTGGAAACACCATATATTTT
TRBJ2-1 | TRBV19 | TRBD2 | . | CASSIDPGGALGYNEQFF | TGTGCCAGTAGTATAGACCCCGGGGGGGCCCTAGGCTATAATGAGCAGTTCTTC
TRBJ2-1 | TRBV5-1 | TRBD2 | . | CASSLVAGGYNEQFF | TGCGCCAGCAGCTTGGTAGCGGGGGGCTACAATGAGCAGTTCTTC
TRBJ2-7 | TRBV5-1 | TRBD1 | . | CASSSEQGGAYEQYF | TGCGCCAGCAGCTCGGAACAGGGGGGAGCCTACGAGCAGTACTTC
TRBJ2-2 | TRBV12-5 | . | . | CASGLVASNTGELFF | TGTGCTAGTGGTTTGGTGGCCTCGAACACCGGGGAGCTGTTTTTT
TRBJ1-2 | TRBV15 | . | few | CATSRDGFGQSYGYTF | TGTGCCACCAGCAGAGATGGATTTGGGCAGTCCTATGGCTACACCTTC
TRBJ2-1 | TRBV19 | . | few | CASSIGETTGYSYNEQFF | TGTGCCAGTAGCATAGGGGAGACGACGGGGTATTCCTACAATGAGCAGTTCTTC
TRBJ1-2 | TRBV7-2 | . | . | CASSFWDTSYGYTF | TGTGCCAGCAGCTTCTGGGACACCAGCTATGGCTACACCTTC
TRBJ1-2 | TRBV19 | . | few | CASSIDMTGNGYTF | TGTGCCAGTAGTATAGACATGACAGGAAATGGCTACACCTTC
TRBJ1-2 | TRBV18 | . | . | CASSIQGDYGYTF | TGTGCCAGCTCAATACAGGGAGACTATGGCTACACCTTC
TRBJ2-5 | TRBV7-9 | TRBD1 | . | CASSLGTGFQETQYF | TGTGCCAGCAGCTTAGGGACAGGGTTTCAAGAGACCCAGTACTTC